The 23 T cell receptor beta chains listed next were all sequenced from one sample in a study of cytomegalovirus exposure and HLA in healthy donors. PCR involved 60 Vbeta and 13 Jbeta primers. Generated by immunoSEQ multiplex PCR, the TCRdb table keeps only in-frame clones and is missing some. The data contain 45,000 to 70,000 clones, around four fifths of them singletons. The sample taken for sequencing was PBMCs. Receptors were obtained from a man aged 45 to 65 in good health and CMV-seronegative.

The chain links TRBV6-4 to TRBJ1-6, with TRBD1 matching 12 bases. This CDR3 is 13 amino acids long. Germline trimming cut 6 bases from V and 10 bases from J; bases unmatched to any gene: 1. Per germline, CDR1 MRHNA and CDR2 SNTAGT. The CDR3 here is CASSGTGGSPLHF. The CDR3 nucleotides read TGTGCCAGCAGCGGGACAGGGGGCTCACCCCTCCACTTT.

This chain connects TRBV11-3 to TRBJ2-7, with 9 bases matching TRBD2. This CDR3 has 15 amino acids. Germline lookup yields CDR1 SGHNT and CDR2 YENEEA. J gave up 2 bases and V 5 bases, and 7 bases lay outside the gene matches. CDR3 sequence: CASSGPSGGPYEQYF. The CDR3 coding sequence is TGTGCCAGCAGCGGCCCCAGCGGGGGGCCCTACGAGCAGTACTTC.

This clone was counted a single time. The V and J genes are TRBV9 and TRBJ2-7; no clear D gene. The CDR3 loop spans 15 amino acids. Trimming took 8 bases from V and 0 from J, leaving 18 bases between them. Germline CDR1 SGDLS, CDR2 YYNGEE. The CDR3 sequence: CARGLDNQSSYEQYF. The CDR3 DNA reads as TGTGCCAGAGGTTTAGACAACCAGAGCTCCTACGAGCAGTACTTC. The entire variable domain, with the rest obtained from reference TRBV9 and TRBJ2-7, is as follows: DSGVTQTPKHLITATGQRVTLRCSPRSGDLSVYWYQQSLDQGLQFLIQYYNGEERAKGNILERFSAQQFPDLHSELNLSSLELGDSALYFCARGLDNQSSYEQYFGPGTRLTVT.

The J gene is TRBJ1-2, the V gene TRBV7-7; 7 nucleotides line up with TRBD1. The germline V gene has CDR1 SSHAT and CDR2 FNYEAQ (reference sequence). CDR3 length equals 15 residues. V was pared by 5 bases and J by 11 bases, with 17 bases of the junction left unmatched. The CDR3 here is CASSTSRDSPFSYTF. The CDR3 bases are TGTGCCAGCAGCACGTCGAGGGACAGCCCGTTTTCGTACACCTTC.

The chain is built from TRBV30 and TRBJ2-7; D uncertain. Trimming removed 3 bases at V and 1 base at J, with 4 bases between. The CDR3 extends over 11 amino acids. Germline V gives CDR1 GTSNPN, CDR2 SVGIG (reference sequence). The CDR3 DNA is TGTGCCTGGAGAACTTCCTACGAGCAGTACTTC. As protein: CAWRTSYEQYF.

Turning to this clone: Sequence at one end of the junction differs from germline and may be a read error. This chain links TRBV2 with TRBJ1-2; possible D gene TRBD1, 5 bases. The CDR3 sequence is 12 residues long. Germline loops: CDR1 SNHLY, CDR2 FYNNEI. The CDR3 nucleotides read TGTGCCAGCAGGGAAGGACACTTTGGCTACACCTTC. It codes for CASREGHFGYTF.

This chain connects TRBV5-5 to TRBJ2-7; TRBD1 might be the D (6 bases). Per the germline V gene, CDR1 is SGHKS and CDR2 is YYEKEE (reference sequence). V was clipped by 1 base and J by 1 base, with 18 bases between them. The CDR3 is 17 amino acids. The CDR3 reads CASSLYKLGGTSYEQYF. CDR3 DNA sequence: TGTGCCAGCAGCTTGTATAAATTAGGGGGTACGTCCTACGAGCAGTACTTC.

The CDR3 region is CASSLVGLAGPYEQYF. DNA for the CDR3: TGTGCCAGCAGCTTAGTGGGACTAGCGGGGCCCTACGAGCAGTACTTC. The chain links TRBV7-2 to TRBJ2-7, with 13 nucleotides matching TRBD2. V lost 1 base to trimming and J lost 2 bases; unmatched junction nucleotides: 2. The germline V gene encodes CDR1 SGHTA and CDR2 FQGNSA. The CDR3 is made up of 16 amino acids. Full variable domain (rest looked up from reference TRBV7-2 and TRBJ2-7): GAGVSQSPSNKVTEKGKDVELRCDPISGHTALYWYRQSLGQGLEFLIYFQGNSAPDKSGLPSDRFSAERTGGSVSTLTIQRTQQEDSAVYLCASSLVGLAGPYEQYFGPGTRLTVT.

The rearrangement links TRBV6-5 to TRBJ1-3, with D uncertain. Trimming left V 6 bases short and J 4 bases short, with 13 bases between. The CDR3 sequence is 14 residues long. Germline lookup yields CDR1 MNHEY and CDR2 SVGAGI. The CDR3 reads CASSQFLPGNTIYF. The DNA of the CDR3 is TGTGCCAGCAGCCAGTTCCTCCCGGGAAACACCATATATTTT.

The CDR3 reads CASSRPGGPQPQHF. The DNA for the CDR3 is TGTGCCAGCAGCCGCCCAGGGGGCCCTCAGCCCCAGCATTTT. The rearrangement links TRBV28 to TRBJ1-5; 8 positions match TRBD1. Germline CDR1 MDHEN, CDR2 SYDVKM. The ends lost 6 bases at V and 6 bases at J; junction bases unmatched: 7. This CDR3 is built from 14 residues. Together with reference TRBV28 and TRBJ1-5, the CDR3 gives the full variable domain: DVKVTQSSRYLVKRTGEKVFLECVQDMDHENMFWYRQDPGLGLRLIYFSYDVKMKEKGDIPEGYSVSREKKERFSLILESASTNQTSMYLCASSRPGGPQPQHFGDGTRLSIL.

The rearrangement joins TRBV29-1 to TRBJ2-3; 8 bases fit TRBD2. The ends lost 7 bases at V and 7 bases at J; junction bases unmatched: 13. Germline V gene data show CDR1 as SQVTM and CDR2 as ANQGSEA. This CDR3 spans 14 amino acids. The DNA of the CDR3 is TGCAGCGGCCTGGGACTAGAGATCGGTAATACGCAGTATTTT. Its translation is CSGLGLEIGNTQYF.

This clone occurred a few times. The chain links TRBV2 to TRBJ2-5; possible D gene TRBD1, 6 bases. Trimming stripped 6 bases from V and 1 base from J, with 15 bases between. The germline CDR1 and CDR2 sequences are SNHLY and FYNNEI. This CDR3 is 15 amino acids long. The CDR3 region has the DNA TGTGCCAGCAGCCAAACCCGGGACATCCAAGAGACCCAGTACTTC. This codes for CASSQTRDIQETQYF.

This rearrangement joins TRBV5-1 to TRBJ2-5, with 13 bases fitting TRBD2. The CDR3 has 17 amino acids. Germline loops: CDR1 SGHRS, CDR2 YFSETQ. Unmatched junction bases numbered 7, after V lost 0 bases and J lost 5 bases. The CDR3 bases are TGCGCCAGCAGCTTGGGGTGGACTAGCGGGGGAATGGAGACCCAGTACTTC. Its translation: CASSLGWTSGGMETQYF.

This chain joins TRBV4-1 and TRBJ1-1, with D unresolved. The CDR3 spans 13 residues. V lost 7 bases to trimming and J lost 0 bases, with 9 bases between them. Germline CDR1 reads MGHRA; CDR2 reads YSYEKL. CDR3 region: CASTLQMNTEAFF. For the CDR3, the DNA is TGCGCCAGCACCCTACAGATGAACACTGAAGCTTTCTTT.

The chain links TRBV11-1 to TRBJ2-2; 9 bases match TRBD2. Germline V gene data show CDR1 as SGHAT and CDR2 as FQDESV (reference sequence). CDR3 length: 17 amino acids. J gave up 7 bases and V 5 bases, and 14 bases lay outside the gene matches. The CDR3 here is CASSLHRGGGNFGELFF. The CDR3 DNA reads TGTGCCAGCAGCCTGCATCGCGGGGGGGGAAATTTCGGGGAGCTGTTTTTT.

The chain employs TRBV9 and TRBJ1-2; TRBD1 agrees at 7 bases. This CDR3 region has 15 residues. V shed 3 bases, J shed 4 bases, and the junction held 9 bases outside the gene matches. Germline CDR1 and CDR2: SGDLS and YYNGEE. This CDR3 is CASSATSDRAYGYTF. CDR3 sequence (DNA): TGTGCCAGCAGCGCAACTTCAGACAGGGCCTATGGCTACACCTTC. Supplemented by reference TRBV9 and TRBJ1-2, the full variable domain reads DSGVTQTPKHLITATGQRVTLRCSPRSGDLSVYWYQQSLDQGLQFLIQYYNGEERAKGNILERFSAQQFPDLHSELNLSSLELGDSALYFCASSATSDRAYGYTFGSGTRLTVV.

CDR3 in DNA: TGTGCCAGCAGTGCTAGACTAGCGGGGCTCCAAGAGACCCAGTACTTC. It yields the protein CASSARLAGLQETQYF. The rearrangement uses TRBV2 and TRBJ2-5; TRBD2 matches at 11 bases. CDR1 is SNHLY, CDR2 FYNNEI, per germline. Trimming cost V 4 bases and J 1 base; bases outside gene matches: 5. CDR3 length: 16 residues. Variable domain in full (rest from reference TRBV2 and TRBJ2-5): EPEVTQTPSHQVTQMGQEVILRCVPISNHLYFYWYRQILGQKVEFLVSFYNNEISEKSEIFDDQFSVERPDGSNFTLKIRSTKLEDSAMYFCASSARLAGLQETQYFGPGTRLLVL.

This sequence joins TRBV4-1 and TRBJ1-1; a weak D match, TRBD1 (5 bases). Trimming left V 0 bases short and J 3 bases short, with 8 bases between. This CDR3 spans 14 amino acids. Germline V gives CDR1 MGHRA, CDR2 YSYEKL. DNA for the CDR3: TGCGCCAGCAGCCAAGACATAGGGGACACTGAAGCTTTCTTT. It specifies CASSQDIGDTEAFF.

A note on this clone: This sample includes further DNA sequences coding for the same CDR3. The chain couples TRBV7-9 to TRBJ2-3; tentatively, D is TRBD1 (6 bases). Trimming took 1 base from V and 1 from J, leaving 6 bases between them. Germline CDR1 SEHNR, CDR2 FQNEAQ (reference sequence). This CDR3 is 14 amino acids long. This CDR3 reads CASSLDRGTDTQYF. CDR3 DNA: TGTGCCAGCAGCTTAGACAGGGGCACAGATACGCAGTATTTT.

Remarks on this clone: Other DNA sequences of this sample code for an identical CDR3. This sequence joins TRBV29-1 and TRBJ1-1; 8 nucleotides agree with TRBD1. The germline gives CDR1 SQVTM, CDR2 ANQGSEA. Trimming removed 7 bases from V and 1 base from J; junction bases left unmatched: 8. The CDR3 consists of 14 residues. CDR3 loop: CSATLGQGNTEAFF. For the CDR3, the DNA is TGCAGCGCCACCTTAGGACAGGGGAACACTGAAGCTTTCTTT.

CDR3 sequence: CASSVSPGGPRTGELFF. The CDR3 nucleotides read TGTGCCAGCAGCGTATCCCCGGGGGGGCCTAGGACCGGGGAGCTGTTTTTT. The genes are TRBV9 and TRBJ2-2, with 8 nucleotides matching TRBD2. Germline V CDR1 and CDR2: SGDLS, YYNGEE. The CDR3 is 17 residues long. With V trimmed by 1 base and J by 5 bases, 10 bases remained unmatched. Full variable domain (rest looked up from reference TRBV9 and TRBJ2-2): DSGVTQTPKHLITATGQRVTLRCSPRSGDLSVYWYQQSLDQGLQFLIQYYNGEERAKGNILERFSAQQFPDLHSELNLSSLELGDSALYFCASSVSPGGPRTGELFFGEGSRLTVL.

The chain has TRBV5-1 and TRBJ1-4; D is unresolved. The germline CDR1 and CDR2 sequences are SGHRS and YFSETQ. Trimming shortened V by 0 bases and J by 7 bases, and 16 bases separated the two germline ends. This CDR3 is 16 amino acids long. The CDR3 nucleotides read TGCGCCAGCAGCTTGGAAGCGCAGCCCCGTGGTGAAAAACTGTTTTTT. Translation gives CASSLEAQPRGEKLFF. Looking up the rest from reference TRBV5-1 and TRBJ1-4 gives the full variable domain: KAGVTQTPRYLIKTRGQQVTLSCSPISGHRSVSWYQQTPGQGLQFLFEYFSETQRNKGNFPGRFSGRQFSNSRSEMNVSTLELGDSALYLCASSLEAQPRGEKLFFGSGTQLSVL.

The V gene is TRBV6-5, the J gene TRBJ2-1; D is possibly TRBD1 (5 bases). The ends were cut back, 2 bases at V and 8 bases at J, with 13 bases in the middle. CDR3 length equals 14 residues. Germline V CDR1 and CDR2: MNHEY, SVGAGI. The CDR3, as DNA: TGTGCCAGCAGTTACGGTTTTGGGGCCGATGAGCAGTTCTTC. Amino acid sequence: CASSYGFGADEQFF.